Described below is a single T cell receptor (beta chain) sequence and its context. Antigen: not known. This specimen comes from a study of shared clonotypes between healthy human individuals. CDR1 and CDR2 from the germline V gene are GTSNPN and SVGIG (reference sequence). Trimming pared 1 base from V and 5 bases from J, leaving 11 bases between. The CDR3 is 13 residues long. Sequencing was at deep level. Clones were sequenced by immunoSEQ multiplex PCR, and TCRdb holds only the in-frame ones, with some missing. The sample includes 2 million to 2.5 million clones, roughly 92% of them seen just once. Study-wide results and caveats: Non-shared clonotypes had lower generation probabilities than those shared by all four donors.

This sequence was found in a man between 18 and 29 years old in good health. Some clones in this sample may be carry-over from other donors' samples. The chain joins TRBV30 to TRBJ2-5; D may be TRBD1 or TRBD2 (6 bases each). The sample was naive CD4+ T cells from PBMCs. The subset: CD45RA+ positively selected. Here the CDR3 reads CAWSGGARETQYF. The CDR3 DNA follows: TGTGCCTGGAGTGGGGGGGCGAGGGAGACCCAGTACTTC.